The 4 T cell receptor beta chains given below trace back to one sample, sequenced in a study of cytotoxic CD8 clonotypes in ibrutinib-treated CLL. The protocol was immunoSEQ multiplex PCR, while the TCRdb copy is restricted to in-frame clones and leaves out a portion. The table has roughly 60,000 clones, approximately 75% seen once; the top ten hold 43%. The input for sequencing was PBMCs, taken after 12 months of ibrutinib treatment. These receptors all stem from a human donor with chronic lymphocytic leukemia.

V is TRBV19 and J is TRBJ2-5, with 9 bases matching TRBD2. The CDR3 consists of 15 residues. Germline V CDR1 and CDR2: LNHDA, SQIVND (reference sequence). V dropped 3 bases and J dropped 5; count of bases not matched to a gene: 7. This chain's CDR3 is CASSIGGGVEETQYF. The CDR3, as DNA: TGTGCCAGTAGTATCGGCGGGGGGGTGGAGGAGACCCAGTACTTC.

V is TRBV28 and J is TRBJ2-2; 8 bases map to TRBD1. CDR1 and CDR2 from the germline V gene are MDHEN and SYDVKM. The CDR3 consists of 15 residues. V gave up 5 bases and J gave up 4 bases; unmatched junction bases: 6. The CDR3, as DNA: TGTGCCAGCAGTCCCGCAGGGGGCCCCACCGGGGAGCTGTTTTTT. Residues: CASSPAGGPTGELFF. Based on the CDR3 plus reference TRBV28 and TRBJ2-2, the full variable domain is DVKVTQSSRYLVKRTGEKVFLECVQDMDHENMFWYRQDPGLGLRLIYFSYDVKMKEKGDIPEGYSVSREKKERFSLILESASTNQTSMYLCASSPAGGPTGELFFGEGSRLTVL.

The gene calls are TRBV27 and TRBJ2-1; 7 bases line up with TRBD1. The CDR3 has 14 residues. Germline trimming cut 6 bases from V and 10 bases from J; bases unmatched to any gene: 12. CDR1 is MNHEY, CDR2 SMNVEV, per germline (reference sequence). CDR3 loop: CASSQGVAGWEQFF. In DNA, the CDR3 is TGTGCCAGCAGCCAGGGGGTAGCCGGGTGGGAGCAGTTCTTC.

A few counts support this clone. The gene calls are TRBV5-1 and TRBJ2-6, with a tentative D call TRBD1 (6 bases). The CDR3 runs to 17 residues. V was trimmed by 0 bases and J by 0 bases, leaving 10 bases between them. The germline V gene has CDR1 SGHRS and CDR2 YFSETQ. CDR3 bases: TGCGCCAGCAGCTTGGGACAGGCGACCTCTGGGGCCAACGTCCTGACTTTC. The encoded protein is CASSLGQATSGANVLTF. Using reference TRBV5-1 and TRBJ2-6 for the parts outside the CDR3, the full variable domain is KAGVTQTPRYLIKTRGQQVTLSCSPISGHRSVSWYQQTPGQGLQFLFEYFSETQRNKGNFPGRFSGRQFSNSRSEMNVSTLELGDSALYLCASSLGQATSGANVLTFGAGSRLTVL.